This T cell receptor beta chain originates from a study of preoperative IRX-2 immunotherapy in early breast cancer (dated by TCRdb to the late 2010s). Of note for this clone: Its antigen is not yet known. No base quality information exists; no much larger clone differs at one position.

V is cut back by 6 bases and J by 4 bases, with 11 bases in the junction unmatched. Including the terminal cysteine and phenylalanine, the CDR3 comprises 16 residues. CDR3 DNA is the only sequence kept; it has 48 bases, read in frame from the first base. Looking up the germline V gene (reference sequence) yields CDR1 LNHDA and CDR2 SQIVND. Reading the label with the study, this specimen's treatment or condition is: preoperative locoregional IRX-2 cytokine immunotherapy. The samples were obtained from a phase Ib study that tested preoperative, locoregional IRX-2 cytokine immunotherapy designed to prime immune responses. The donors were early-stage breast cancer patients who were given IRX-2 prior to surgery. The library was obtained by the immunoSEQ multiplex PCR assay. Sourced from immuneACCESS, this table was stored by TCRdb with only in-frame sequences that have V and J called. A share of the clones is absent; for the studies checked, an unresolved V gene accounts for under half, and the remainder has no known explanation. The sample data list approximately 20,000 clones, and approximately 80% of these were observed just once. The ten most abundant clones make up 1% to 1.5% of the sample.

The sequencing here drew on lymph node tissue, taken after IRX-2 immunotherapy. This TCR was recovered from a human donor with breast cancer. The chain uses TRBV19 and TRBJ2-1, with 8 central nucleotides matching TRBD2. The CDR3 protein: CASSTSAGELYNEQFF. The DNA reads TGTGCCAGTAGCACCTCAGCGGGGGAGCTGTACAATGAGCAGTTCTTC.